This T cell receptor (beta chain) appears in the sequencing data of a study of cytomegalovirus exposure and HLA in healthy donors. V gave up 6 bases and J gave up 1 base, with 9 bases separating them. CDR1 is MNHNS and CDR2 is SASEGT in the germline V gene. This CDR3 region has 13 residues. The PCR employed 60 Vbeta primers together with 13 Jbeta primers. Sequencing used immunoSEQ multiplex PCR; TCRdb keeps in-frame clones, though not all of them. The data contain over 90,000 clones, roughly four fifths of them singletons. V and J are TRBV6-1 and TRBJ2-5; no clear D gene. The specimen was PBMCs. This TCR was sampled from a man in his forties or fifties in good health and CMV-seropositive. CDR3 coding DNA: TGTGCCAGCAGCGCTACTATCCAAGAGACCCAGTACTTC. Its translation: CASSATIQETQYF.